This T cell receptor beta chain was recovered during a study of shared clonotypes between healthy human individuals. CDR3 length: 15 amino acids. V dropped 3 bases and J dropped 6; count of bases not matched to a gene: 11. Germline values: CDR1 SGHRS, CDR2 YFSETQ. Naive CD8 populations comprised CD45RO-negative cells positively selected for CCR7, excluding terminally differentiated effector memory CD45RA+ cells. Study results and limitations: Some clonotypes were shared by all four sorted-subset donors, while others were not shared. The non-shared ones had lower generation probabilities than the shared ones.

As handled by the study authors: Without quality scores, immunoSEQ junctional reads could not be filtered like full-length reads. Clones were read by immunoSEQ multiplex PCR, and TCRdb kept only the in-frame ones, dropping some. From that table come the V and J calls and clone size; the DNA was used to work out D and trimming. The table includes some 2,100,000 clones, approximately 94% detected once. Notes on this clone: The antigen is not known.

This receptor was taken from a young man in good health. Some clones in this sample may be carry-over from other donors' samples. The sequenced sample was naive CD8+ T cells from PBMCs. The chain couples TRBV5-1 to TRBJ1-2; 7 positions agree with TRBD1. In nucleotides, the CDR3 is TGCGCCAGCAGCTCGAGGACCGGGACAGAAGATGGCTACACCTTC. It is translated as CASSSRTGTEDGYTF.